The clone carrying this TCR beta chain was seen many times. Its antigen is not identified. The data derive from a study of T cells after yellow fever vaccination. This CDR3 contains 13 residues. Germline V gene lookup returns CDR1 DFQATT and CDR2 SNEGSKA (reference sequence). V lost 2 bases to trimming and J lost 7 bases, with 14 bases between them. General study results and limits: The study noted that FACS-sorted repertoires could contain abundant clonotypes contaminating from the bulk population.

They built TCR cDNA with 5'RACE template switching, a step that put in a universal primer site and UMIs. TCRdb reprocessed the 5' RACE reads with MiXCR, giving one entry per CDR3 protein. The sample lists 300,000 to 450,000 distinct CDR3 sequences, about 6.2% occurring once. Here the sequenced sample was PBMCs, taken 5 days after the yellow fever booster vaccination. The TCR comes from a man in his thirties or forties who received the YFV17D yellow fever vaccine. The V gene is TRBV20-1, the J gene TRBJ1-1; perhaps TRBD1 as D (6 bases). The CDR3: CSARQTGWIEAFF. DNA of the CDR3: TGCAGTGCTAGACAGACAGGTTGGATTGAAGCTTTCTTT.